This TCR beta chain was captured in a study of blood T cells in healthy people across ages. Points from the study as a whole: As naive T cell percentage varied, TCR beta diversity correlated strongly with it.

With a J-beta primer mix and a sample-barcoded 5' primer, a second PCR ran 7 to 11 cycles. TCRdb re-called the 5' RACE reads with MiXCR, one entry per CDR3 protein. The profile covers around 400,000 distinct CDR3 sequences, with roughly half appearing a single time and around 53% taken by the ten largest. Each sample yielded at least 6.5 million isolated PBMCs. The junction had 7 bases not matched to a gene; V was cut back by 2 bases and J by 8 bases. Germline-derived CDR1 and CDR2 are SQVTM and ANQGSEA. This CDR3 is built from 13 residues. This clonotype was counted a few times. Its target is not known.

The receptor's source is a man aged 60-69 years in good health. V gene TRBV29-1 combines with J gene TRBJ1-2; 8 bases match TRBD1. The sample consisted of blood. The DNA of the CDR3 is TGCAGCGTTGAATCTGGCAGGGGGCTCGGCTACACCTTC. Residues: CSVESGRGLGYTF.